This entry lists 2 T cell receptor beta chains sequenced from one sample in a study of glioma-infiltrating T cells (dated by TCRdb to about 2016). This sample was sequenced with an Illumina MiSeq. TCR alpha and beta CDR3 regions were amplified with the iRepertoire nested amplicon-rescue multiplex PCR (arm-PCR) platform from RNA. TCRdb reran the public reads through fastp at Q25 and MiXCR, keeping productive beta chains. CDR3 protein sequences are deduplicated, and each keeps its most common genes and DNA. The sample records around 120,000 distinct CDR3 sequences, around 25% of which are singletons. 25% to 30% of the sample belongs to the ten largest clones. The sample comprised glioma tissue, nonneoplastic brain tissue, or PBMCs (not recorded which). All receptors come from a human donor with low-grade glioma or glioblastoma, undergoing nonglioma brain surgery, or in good health (not recorded which).

This chain uses TRBV6-5 with TRBJ1-2; TRBD1 matches at 7 bases. V lost 4 bases to trimming and J lost 6 bases; unmatched junction nucleotides: 11. This CDR3 is built from 15 residues. Germline CDR1 MNHEY, CDR2 SVGAGI. In nucleotides, the CDR3 is TGTGCCAGCAGTTGGACCGGGACAGAGCAGGATGGCTACACCTTC. It specifies CASSWTGTEQDGYTF.

This clonotype was observed a few times. The chain carries TRBV12-3 or TRBV12-4 and TRBJ2-7, with a weak D call TRBD2 (5 bases). The V and J ends lost 5 bases and 2 bases respectively, with 13 bases between them. The CDR3 has 14 amino acids. For the CDR3, the DNA is TGTGCCAGCAGTGACCGGGGAGCTACCTACGAGCAGTACGTC. The encoded protein is CASSDRGATYEQYV.